This T cell receptor beta chain was obtained from a study of molecular identifiers for immune sequencing clone quantification. TCRdb used MiXCR to reprocess the PCR reads, holding one entry per CDR3 protein. The repertoire holds over 600,000 distinct CDR3 sequences, with 15% to 20% as singletons. Notes on this clonotype: Its target is not known. A much larger clonotype is one base distant, so this may be a read error.

Study-level points and caveats: In naive cells, clones above 20 RNA copies held under 1% of molecules, whereas in effector cells they held over 98%. Detection of one spiked Jurkat cell's TCR RNA reportedly worked in 900,000 to 1,000,000 naive cells.

The sequenced sample was naive CD8+ T cells from blood, with Jurkat cell RNA spiked in. As to subset: FACS-sorted CD8+CD4-CCR7+CD45RA+ naive T cells. The TCR originated in a human donor in good health. Some libraries in this study had Jurkat cell RNA spiked in.

The CDR3 DNA reads as TGCGCCAGCAGCCAAGATGGGACAGGGGCCTACGAGCAGTACTTC. Protein sequence: CASSQDGTGAYEQYF. The chain uses TRBV4-1 and TRBJ2-7, with 10 nucleotides matching TRBD1. V trimming: 0 bases; J trimming: 2 bases; junction bases outside the gene matches: 1. The CDR3 has 15 residues. The V gene's germline CDR1 is MGHRA and CDR2 YSYEKL.